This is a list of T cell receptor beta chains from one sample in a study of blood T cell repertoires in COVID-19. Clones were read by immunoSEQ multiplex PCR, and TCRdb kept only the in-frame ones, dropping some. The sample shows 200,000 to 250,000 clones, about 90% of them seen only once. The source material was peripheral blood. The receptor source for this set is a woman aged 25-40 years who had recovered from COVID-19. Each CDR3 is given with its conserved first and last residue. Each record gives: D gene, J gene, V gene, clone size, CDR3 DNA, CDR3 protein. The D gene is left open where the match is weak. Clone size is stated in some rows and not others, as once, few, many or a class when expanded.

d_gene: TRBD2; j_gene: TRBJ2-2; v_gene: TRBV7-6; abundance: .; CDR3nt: TGTGCCAGCAGCCCCGGGGGGGCCCGGACCGGGGAGCTGTTTTTT; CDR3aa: CASSPGGARTGELFF
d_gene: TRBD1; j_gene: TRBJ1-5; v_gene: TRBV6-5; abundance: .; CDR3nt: TGTGCCAGCAGTTACGATGGGACAGGGGGCGAGCCCCAGCATTTT; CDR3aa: CASSYDGTGGEPQHF
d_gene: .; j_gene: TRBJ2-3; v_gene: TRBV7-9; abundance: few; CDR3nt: TGTGCCAGCAGCTTACCTCCAGATACGCAGTATTTT; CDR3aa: CASSLPPDTQYF
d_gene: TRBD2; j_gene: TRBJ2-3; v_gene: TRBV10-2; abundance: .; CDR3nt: TGCGCCAGCAGGTCCCAGCGGGGGGGTTTAGATACGCAGTATTTT; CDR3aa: CASRSQRGGLDTQYF
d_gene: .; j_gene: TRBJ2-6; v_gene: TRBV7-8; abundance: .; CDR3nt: TGTGCCAGCAGCCCAGGGAAGAGCTCTGGGGCCAACGTCCTGACTTTC; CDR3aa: CASSPGKSSGANVLTF
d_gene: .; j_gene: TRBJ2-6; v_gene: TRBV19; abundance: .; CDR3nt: TGTGCCAGTAGTAGGGAGGCGCTCTCTGGGGCCAACGTCCTGACTTTC; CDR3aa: CASSREALSGANVLTF
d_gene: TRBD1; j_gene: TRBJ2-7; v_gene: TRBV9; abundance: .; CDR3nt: TGTGCCAGCAGCCCCCGGGACAGACCGACCCTCTACGAGCAGTACTTC; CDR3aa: CASSPRDRPTLYEQYF
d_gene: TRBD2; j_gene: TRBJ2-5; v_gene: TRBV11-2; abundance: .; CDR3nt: TGTGCCAGCAGCACATATAGGGGACTAGCGGAGTCAGAGACCCAGTACTTC; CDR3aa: CASSTYRGLAESETQYF
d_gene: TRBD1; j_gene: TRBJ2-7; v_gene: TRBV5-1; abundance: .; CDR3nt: TGCGCCAGCAGCTCAAGACAGGGTTTAGGCTACGAGCAGTACTTC; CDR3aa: CASSSRQGLGYEQYF
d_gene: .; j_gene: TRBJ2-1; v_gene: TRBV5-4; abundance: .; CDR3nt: TGTGCCAGCAGCGGTGGTAGCCGAGGGGGAAGCTCCTACAATGAGCAGTTCTTC; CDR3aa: CASSGGSRGGSSYNEQFF
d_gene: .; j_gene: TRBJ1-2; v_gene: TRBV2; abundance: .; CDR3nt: TGTGCCAGCAGTGCCCCCGGTTATGGCTACACCTTC; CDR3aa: CASSAPGYGYTF
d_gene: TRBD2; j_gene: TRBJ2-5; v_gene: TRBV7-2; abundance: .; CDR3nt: TGTGCCAGCAGCTTTGGTAGACTAGCGGGGGCCAACCTAGGGGAGACCCAGTACTTC; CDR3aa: CASSFGRLAGANLGETQYF
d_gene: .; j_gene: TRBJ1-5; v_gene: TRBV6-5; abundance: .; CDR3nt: TGTGCCAGCAACCCACAGGGTACCAACAATCAGCCCCAGCATTTT; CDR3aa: CASNPQGTNNQPQHF
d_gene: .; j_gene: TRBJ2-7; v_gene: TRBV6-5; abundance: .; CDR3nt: TGTGCCAGCAGACCAGACAGGCCCGCCTACGAGCAGTACTTC; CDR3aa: CASRPDRPAYEQYF
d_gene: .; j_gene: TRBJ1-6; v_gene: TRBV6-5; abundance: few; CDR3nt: TGTGCCAGCAGTTACTGGGGCAGGGCTAGAAATTCACCCCTCCACTTT; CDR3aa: CASSYWGRARNSPLHF
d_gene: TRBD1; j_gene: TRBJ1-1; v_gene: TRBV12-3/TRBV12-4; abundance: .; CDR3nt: TGTGCCAGCAGTCTAAACGACAGGGGAGAAGCTTTCTTT; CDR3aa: CASSLNDRGEAFF
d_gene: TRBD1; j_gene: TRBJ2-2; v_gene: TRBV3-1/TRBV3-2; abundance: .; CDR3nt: TGTGCCAGCAGCCAAGATCTGACAGGGGTCAACACCGGGGAGCTGTTTTTT; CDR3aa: CASSQDLTGVNTGELFF
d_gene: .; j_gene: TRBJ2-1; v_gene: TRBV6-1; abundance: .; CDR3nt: TGTGCCAGCAGTGAAGGCCCCCCCTACCCGAGCGACAATGAGCAGTTCTTC; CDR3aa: CASSEGPPYPSDNEQFF
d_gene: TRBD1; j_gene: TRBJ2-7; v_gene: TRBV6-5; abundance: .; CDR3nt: TGTGCCAGCAGTTCCCCCCGACAGGGCTACGAGCAGTACTTC; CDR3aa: CASSSPRQGYEQYF
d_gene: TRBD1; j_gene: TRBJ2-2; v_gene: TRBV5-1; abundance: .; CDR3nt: TGCGCCAGCAGGTGGACAGGGGGTTCGAACACCGGGGAGCTGTTTTTT; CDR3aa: CASRWTGGSNTGELFF
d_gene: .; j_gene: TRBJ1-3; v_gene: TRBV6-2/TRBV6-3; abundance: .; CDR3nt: TGTGCCAGCAGTTCCGGGAGCCTCTCTGGAAACACCATATATTTT; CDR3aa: CASSSGSLSGNTIYF
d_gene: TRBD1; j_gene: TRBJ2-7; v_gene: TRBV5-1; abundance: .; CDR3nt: TGCGCCAGCAGCTTGGAAGGGACAGGGGGTTACGAGCAGTACTTC; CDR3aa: CASSLEGTGGYEQYF
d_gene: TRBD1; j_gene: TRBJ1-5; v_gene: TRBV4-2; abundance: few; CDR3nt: TGTGCCAGCAGCCAAGGACAGGGAGTCCATCATAGCAATCAGCCCCAGCATTTT; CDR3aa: CASSQGQGVHHSNQPQHF
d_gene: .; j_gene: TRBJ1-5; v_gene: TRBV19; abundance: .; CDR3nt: TGTGCCAGTAGTACCCCGGGAAATCAGCCCCAGCATTTT; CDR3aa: CASSTPGNQPQHF
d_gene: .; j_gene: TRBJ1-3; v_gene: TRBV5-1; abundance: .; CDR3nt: TGCGCCAGCAGCCCCCCCTCCAGTGAACCCGCTGGAAACACCATATATTTT; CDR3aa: CASSPPSSEPAGNTIYF